This T cell receptor (beta chain) was profiled in a study of long-term antiretroviral therapy in people with HIV. Notes on the study in general: Across all time points, the repertoire was dominated by clones that expanded before ART.

Each HIV-infected participant was given treatment in the United States. Germline V gene lookup returns CDR1 MGHDK and CDR2 SYGVNS. This CDR3 has 12 residues. Deletions cut 7 bases from V and 1 base from J, with 8 bases between. As regards this clone: Its specificity is unknown.

The authors ran the immunoSEQ assay, v3.0, at survey level. Data came from immunoSEQ multiplex PCR; TCRdb stores just in-frame clones and leaves some out. Among tens of thousands of clones listed, roughly 97% were seen once. This TCR was recovered from a man under 40 with HIV. The sequencing here drew on unsorted PBMCs, taken 6.9 years after starting antiretroviral therapy. The rearrangement joins TRBV25-1 to TRBJ2-7; D is perhaps TRBD2 (5 bases). CDR3 region: CASNAGSYEQYF. CDR3 nucleotide sequence: TGTGCCAGCAACGCGGGTTCCTACGAGCAGTACTTC.